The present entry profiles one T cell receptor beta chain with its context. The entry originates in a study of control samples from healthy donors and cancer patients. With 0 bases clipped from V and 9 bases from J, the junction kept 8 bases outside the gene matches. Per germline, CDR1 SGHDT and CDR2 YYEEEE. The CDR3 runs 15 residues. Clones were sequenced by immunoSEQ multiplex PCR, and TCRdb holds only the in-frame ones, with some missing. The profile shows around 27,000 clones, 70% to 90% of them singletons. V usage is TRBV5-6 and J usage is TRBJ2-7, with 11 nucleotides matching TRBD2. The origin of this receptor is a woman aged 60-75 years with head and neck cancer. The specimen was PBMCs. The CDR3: CASSLVTSGARPQYF. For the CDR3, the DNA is TGTGCCAGCAGCTTGGTGACTAGCGGGGCCCGACCGCAGTACTTC.